The rows below give T cell receptor beta chains drawn from one sample of a study of cytomegalovirus exposure and HLA in healthy donors. Some clones are missing from TCRdb's copy, which holds only in-frame ones; the method was immunoSEQ multiplex PCR. This sample has tens of thousands of clones, with 85% to 95% found just once. Sequencing was performed on PBMCs. The receptors come from a woman under 30 in good health and CMV-seronegative. Both conserved end residues are part of each CDR3. Each record gives: D gene, J gene, V gene, clone size, CDR3 protein, CDR3 DNA. A D gene is named only where the DNA matches it firmly. Size tells how often a clone was seen (once, few, many) or the class of an expanded clone, and some rows leave it out.

>.|TRBJ2-7|TRBV7-2|.
CASSFDSTYEQYF
TGTGCCAGCAGCTTCGACAGCACCTACGAGCAGTACTTC
>TRBD2|TRBJ2-1|TRBV29-1|.
CSVEGSGGHHNEQFF
TGCAGCGTTGAAGGCAGCGGGGGCCACCACAATGAGCAGTTCTTC
>.|TRBJ1-4|TRBV27|once
CASSLGGDRPLFF
TGTGCCAGCAGTTTAGGGGGCGACAGGCCTCTGTTTTTT
>TRBD2|TRBJ2-7|TRBV28|.
CASHRASGANEQYF
TGTGCCAGCCACCGGGCTAGCGGGGCCAACGAGCAGTACTTC
>TRBD2|TRBJ2-3|TRBV5-4|.
CASSFSGMTDTQYF
TGTGCCAGCAGCTTCAGCGGGATGACAGATACGCAGTATTTT
>.|TRBJ2-7|TRBV7-9|.
CASSLDGGAYYEQYF
TGTGCCAGCAGCTTAGATGGCGGGGCTTACTACGAGCAGTACTTC
>.|TRBJ1-5|TRBV6-5|few
CASSSQGPQPQHF
TGTGCCAGCAGCTCCCAGGGGCCTCAGCCCCAGCATTTT
>.|TRBJ2-7|TRBV27|.
CASSLLQGNEQYF
TGTGCCAGCAGTTTATTACAGGGAAACGAGCAGTACTTC
>TRBD1|TRBJ1-1|TRBV6-5|.
CAAGRGSAEAFF
TGTGCCGCGGGCAGGGGGAGCGCTGAAGCTTTCTTT
>TRBD2|TRBJ2-3|TRBV4-3|.
CASSQRAGGRTQYF
TGCGCCAGCAGCCAACGAGCGGGAGGAAGAACGCAGTATTTT
>TRBD1|TRBJ1-6|TRBV7-9|once
CASSLASGTGGSPLHF
TGTGCCAGCAGCTTAGCTTCCGGGACAGGGGGATCACCCCTCCACTTT
>.|TRBJ1-2|TRBV21-1|.
CASPPGTPSSERGSYGYTF
TGTGCCAGTCCACCGGGTACCCCCAGCTCCGAAAGGGGATCCTATGGCTACACCTTC
>.|TRBJ1-1|TRBV14|once
CASSQDWGGVDTEAFF
TGTGCCAGCAGCCAAGATTGGGGAGGGGTGGACACTGAAGCTTTCTTT
>.|TRBJ1-2|TRBV29-1|.
CSVGRDSNYGYTF
TGCAGCGTTGGCCGAGACAGTAACTATGGCTACACCTTC
>.|TRBJ1-5|TRBV5-6|.
CASSLGGQIGNQPQHF
TGTGCCAGCAGCTTGGGGGGCCAGATCGGCAATCAGCCCCAGCATTTT
>TRBD2|TRBJ2-5|TRBV19|.
CAIAPRGEETQYF
TGTGCCATCGCTCCCCGGGGGGAAGAGACCCAGTACTTC